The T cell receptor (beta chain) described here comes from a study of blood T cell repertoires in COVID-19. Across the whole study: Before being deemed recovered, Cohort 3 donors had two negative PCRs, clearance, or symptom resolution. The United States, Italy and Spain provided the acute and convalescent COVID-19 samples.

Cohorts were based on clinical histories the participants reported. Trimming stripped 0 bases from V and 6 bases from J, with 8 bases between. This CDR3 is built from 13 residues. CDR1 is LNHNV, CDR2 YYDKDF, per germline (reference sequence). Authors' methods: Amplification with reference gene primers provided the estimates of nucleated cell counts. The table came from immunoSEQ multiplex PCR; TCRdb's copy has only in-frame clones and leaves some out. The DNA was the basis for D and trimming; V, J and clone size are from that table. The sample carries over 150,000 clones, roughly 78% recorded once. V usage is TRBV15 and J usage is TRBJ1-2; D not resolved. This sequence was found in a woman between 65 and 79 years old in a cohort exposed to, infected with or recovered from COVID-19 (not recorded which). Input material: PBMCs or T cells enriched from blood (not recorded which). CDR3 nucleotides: TGTGCCACCAGCAGAGATCTGTCCGATGGCTACACCTTC. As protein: CATSRDLSDGYTF.